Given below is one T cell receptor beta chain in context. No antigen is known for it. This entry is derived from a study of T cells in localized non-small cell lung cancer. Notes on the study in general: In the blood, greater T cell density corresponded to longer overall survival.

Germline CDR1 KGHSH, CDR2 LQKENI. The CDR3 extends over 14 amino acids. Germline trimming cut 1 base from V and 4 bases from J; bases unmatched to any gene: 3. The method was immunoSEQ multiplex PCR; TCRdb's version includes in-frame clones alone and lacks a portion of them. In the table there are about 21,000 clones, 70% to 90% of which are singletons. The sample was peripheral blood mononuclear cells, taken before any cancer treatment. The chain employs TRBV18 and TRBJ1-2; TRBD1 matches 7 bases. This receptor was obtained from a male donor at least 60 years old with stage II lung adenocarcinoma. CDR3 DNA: TGTGCCAGCTCACCACGGGCAGGGGGCTATGGCTACACCTTC. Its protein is CASSPRAGGYGYTF.